Listed below are T cell receptor beta chains from one sample, sequenced in a study of cytomegalovirus exposure and HLA in healthy donors. Profiled with immunoSEQ multiplex PCR; TCRdb holds only in-frame clones, not every one. The sample records approximately 180,000 clones, 86% being singletons. What was sequenced was PBMCs. The receptors derive from a woman between 18 and 29 years old in good health and CMV-seronegative. Both conserved end residues are part of each CDR3. Each record gives: D gene, V gene, clone size, J gene, CDR3 protein, CDR3 DNA. The D gene is left open where the match is weak. Part of the rows lack a size; the others show once, few, many or a class for expanded clones.

NA,TRBV27,few,TRBJ1-1,CASSPAGSVNTEAFF,TGTGCCAGCAGTCCCGCGGGAAGCGTGAACACTGAAGCTTTCTTT
NA,TRBV15,NA,TRBJ1-4,CATSRERGGRLEKLFF,TGTGCCACCAGCAGAGAGCGAGGGGGTCGATTAGAAAAACTGTTTTTT
NA,TRBV13,NA,TRBJ1-3,CASSLDGAGNTIYF,TGTGCCAGCAGCTTAGACGGGGCTGGAAACACCATATATTTT
NA,TRBV27,NA,TRBJ2-1,CASSSEDGLPGDEQFF,TGTGCCAGCAGTTCGGAGGACGGACTACCGGGGGATGAGCAGTTCTTC
NA,TRBV19,few,TRBJ2-7,CASRPRDSTYEQYF,TGTGCCAGTAGGCCGCGCGACAGTACCTACGAGCAGTACTTC
NA,TRBV5-6,NA,TRBJ1-2,CASSLFNRDYGYTF,TGTGCCAGCAGCTTGTTTAACAGGGACTATGGCTACACCTTC
NA,TRBV7-9,NA,TRBJ2-7,CASSNNYEQYF,TGTGCCAGCAGCAATAATTACGAGCAGTACTTC
NA,TRBV18,NA,TRBJ1-5,CASSPGWPGANQPQHF,TGTGCCAGCTCACCCGGATGGCCAGGGGCCAATCAGCCCCAGCATTTT
NA,TRBV6-5,NA,TRBJ1-1,CASSYSNGGEAFF,TGTGCCAGCAGTTACTCGAACGGGGGTGAGGCTTTCTTT
NA,TRBV6-5,NA,TRBJ1-5,CASSYTGPYDNQPQHF,TGTGCCAGCAGTTACACAGGGCCATACGACAATCAGCCCCAGCATTTT
NA,TRBV19,NA,TRBJ1-2,CASSIGVGQGGNYGYTF,TGTGCCAGTAGTATCGGGGTTGGGCAGGGAGGTAACTATGGCTACACCTTC
NA,TRBV28,NA,TRBJ2-7,CASASGRSYEQYF,TGTGCCAGCGCCTCTGGGAGGTCCTACGAGCAGTACTTC
TRBD2,TRBV5-5,NA,TRBJ2-7,CASSLGLAGAYEQYF,TGTGCCAGCAGCCTGGGACTAGCGGGGGCCTACGAGCAGTACTTC
NA,TRBV5-1,NA,TRBJ1-1,CASSDGGTGTEAFF,TGCGCCAGCAGCGACGGTGGAACGGGTACTGAAGCTTTCTTT
NA,TRBV7-9,NA,TRBJ2-5,CASSLVSGFLETQYF,TGTGCCAGCAGCTTAGTTTCCGGGTTTCTTGAGACCCAGTACTTC
TRBD1,TRBV5-1,NA,TRBJ1-4,CASSLVQGANEKLFF,TGCGCCAGCAGCTTGGTACAGGGGGCTAATGAAAAACTGTTTTTT
NA,TRBV5-1,NA,TRBJ2-7,CASSLDPVEGRTYEQYF,TGCGCCAGCAGCTTGGATCCCGTGGAGGGACGTACCTACGAGCAGTACTTC
NA,TRBV5-4,few,TRBJ1-6,CASSLRSSYNSPLHF,TGTGCCAGCAGCTTGAGGAGCTCCTATAATTCACCCCTCCACTTT
TRBD1,TRBV4-1,NA,TRBJ2-7,CASSQDDRATYEQYF,TGCGCCAGCAGCCAAGATGACAGGGCGACCTACGAGCAGTACTTC
NA,TRBV19,NA,TRBJ1-1,CASSGTKNTEAFF,TGTGCCAGTTCCGGGACAAAGAACACTGAAGCTTTCTTT
NA,TRBV6-1,NA,TRBJ1-5,CASSPEGGNQPQHF,TGTGCCAGCAGCCCCGAGGGGGGGAATCAGCCCCAGCATTTT
NA,TRBV19,NA,TRBJ2-1,CASSPRGLNLDEQFF,TGTGCCAGTAGCCCTCGAGGATTAAACTTGGATGAGCAGTTCTTC
TRBD1,TRBV7-9,NA,TRBJ1-4,CASSLRQGWEEKLFF,TGTGCCAGCAGCCTAAGACAGGGATGGGAGGAAAAACTGTTTTTT
NA,TRBV30,NA,TRBJ1-1,CAFLPRGQNTEAFF,TGTGCCTTCCTTCCCAGGGGCCAGAACACTGAAGCTTTCTTT